The source of this T cell receptor beta chain is a study of CD8 T cells in Susac syndrome. The count of this clonotype is one. RNA amounts of about 0.45 to 1 ug underwent reverse transcription with random hexamers. Via MiXCR, TCRdb re-called the immunoSEQ multiplex PCR reads, giving one row per CDR3 protein. The sample lists tens of thousands of distinct CDR3 sequences; about 95% were seen once. The material sequenced was CD8+ T cells from PBMCs. This receptor was obtained from a human donor with multiple sclerosis.

The CDR3 sequence: CASSLFVQGVGNTIYF. CDR3 nucleotides: TGTGCCAGCAGCTTGTTCGTTCAGGGAGTTGGAAACACCATATATTTT. The chain employs TRBV5-6 and TRBJ1-3; perhaps TRBD1 as D (5 bases). V lost 1 base to trimming and J lost 3 bases, with 14 bases between them. CDR3 length: 16 amino acids. Germline assignment: CDR1 SGHDT and CDR2 YYEEEE. Full variable domain (rest looked up from reference TRBV5-6 and TRBJ1-3): DAGVTQSPTHLIKTRGQQVTLRCSPKSGHDTVSWYQQALGQGPQFIFQYYEEEERQRGNFPDRFSGHQFPNYSSELNVNALLLGDSALYLCASSLFVQGVGNTIYFGEGSWLTVV.